Below, one T cell receptor beta chain is given with its context. A single record per CDR3 protein comes from TCRdb applying MiXCR to the reads. The sample includes about 450,000 distinct CDR3 sequences, about 33% of them seen just once. This record comes from a study of T cell repertoires in cytomegalovirus infection. The ends were cut back, 5 bases at V and 5 bases at J, with 12 bases in the middle. Germline V gene lookup returns CDR1 LNHNV and CDR2 YYDKDF (reference sequence). There are 13 residues in the CDR3. Sequences were obtained from PBMCs. The sequence came from a human donor in good health (CMV status not recorded). Some clones in this sample may be carry-over from other donors' samples. The chain combines TRBV15 with TRBJ2-5, with D perhaps TRBD2 (5 bases). CDR3 DNA: TGTGCCACCAGCGAGGGAGTGGTGGAGACCCAGTACTTC. As protein: CATSEGVVETQYF.